These T cell receptor beta chains were read from a single sample in a study of T cells in Graves' hyperthyroidism and ophthalmopathy. TCRdb re-analysed the multiplex PCR reads in MiXCR, keeping a single row per CDR3 protein. Of more than 500,000 distinct CDR3 sequences in the sample, more than 45% were seen once. Sequencing was carried out using peripheral blood or thyroid tissue (not recorded which). These receptor sequences come from an adult woman with Graves' disease, either hyperthyroidism or ophthalmopathy (not recorded which). The CDR3 runs from the conserved cysteine through the conserved F or W. A D gene is named only where the DNA matches it firmly. Rows may omit the clone size; those that give it use once, few, many or a size class.

>TRBV30|many|TRBJ1-1|-
CAWSVTGRTEAFF
TGTGCCTGGAGTGTTACAGGAAGGACTGAAGCTTTCTTT
>TRBV6-5|-|TRBJ2-7|TRBD2
CASRRGLAGTYEQYF
TGTGCCAGCAGGAGAGGACTAGCGGGAACCTACGAGCAGTACTTC
>TRBV19|many|TRBJ1-1|TRBD1
CASRTGTGFIGTEAFF
TGTGCCAGTAGGACCGGGACAGGGTTTATCGGCACTGAAGCTTTCTTT
>TRBV2|-|TRBJ2-6|-
CASSELSGANVLTF
TGTGCCAGCAGTGAACTCTCTGGGGCCAACGTCCTGACTTTC
>TRBV2|-|TRBJ1-4|-
CASKVQFNEKLFF
TGTGCCAGCAAGGTCCAATTTAATGAAAAACTGTTTTTT
>TRBV9|-|TRBJ1-6|-
CASSPHAGHSPLHF
TGTGCCAGCAGCCCCCACGCCGGGCATTCACCCCTCCACTTT
>TRBV2|-|TRBJ2-6|TRBD2
CASSDTGSPGLAGVGGANVLTF
TGTGCCAGCAGTGATACTGGCAGCCCGGGACTAGCGGGAGTGGGTGGGGCCAACGTCCTGACTTTC
>TRBV10-3|few|TRBJ2-5|-
CAISGAGSQETQYF
TGTGCCATCAGTGGGGCCGGGAGTCAAGAGACCCAGTACTTC
>TRBV2|few|TRBJ1-2|TRBD1
CASSVSWTGGGHGYTF
TGTGCCAGCAGTGTTTCTTGGACAGGAGGGGGACATGGCTACACCTTC
>TRBV29-1|few|TRBJ1-1|-
CSVERTALNTEAFF
TGCAGCGTTGAAAGGACGGCCTTGAACACTGAAGCTTTCTTT
>TRBV20-1|many|TRBJ1-1|-
CSIRQGVNTEAFF
TGCAGTATCCGTCAGGGAGTGAACACTGAAGCTTTCTTT
>TRBV6-2/TRBV6-3|many|TRBJ2-6|TRBD2
CASSYRSGRSGANVLTF
TGTGCCAGCAGTTACCGTAGCGGGAGGTCTGGGGCCAACGTCCTGACTTTC
>TRBV7-9|-|TRBJ2-5|-
CASSLLQGGETQYF
TGTGCCAGCAGCTTACTTCAAGGGGGGGAGACCCAGTACTTC
>TRBV5-1|few|TRBJ1-3|-
CASSAGLAADTVYF
TGCGCCAGCAGCGCGGGACTAGCGGCAGACACCGTATATTTT
>TRBV2|many|TRBJ1-5|TRBD1
CASSEGDRYSNQPQHF
TGTGCCAGCAGTGAGGGGGACAGGTATAGCAATCAGCCCCAGCATTTT
>TRBV7-9|-|TRBJ2-5|-
CASSWASKRLETQYF
TGTGCCAGCAGCTGGGCTAGCAAGAGGTTGGAGACCCAGTACTTC
>TRBV7-8|-|TRBJ1-2|-
CASSFGRDPSYGYTF
TGTGCCAGCAGCTTCGGCAGGGACCCCAGTTATGGCTACACCTTC
>TRBV10-3|-|TRBJ1-2|TRBD1
CAISERTSGTGYGYTF
TGTGCCATCAGTGAGCGAACTAGCGGGACAGGCTATGGCTACACCTTC
>TRBV5-1|once|TRBJ1-1|TRBD1
CASSLSPAGQGNTEAFF
TGCGCCAGCAGCTTGTCCCCCGCGGGACAGGGAAACACTGAAGCTTTCTTT
>TRBV7-9|few|TRBJ1-5|TRBD1
CASSIRQGDQPQHF
TGTGCCAGCAGCATCCGACAGGGAGATCAGCCCCAGCATTTT
>TRBV5-4|many|TRBJ1-3|-
CASSLPGRNTIYF
TGTGCCAGCAGCTTGCCAGGGAGAAACACCATATATTTT
>TRBV7-8|few|TRBJ1-6|-
CASSLEMGPNSPLHF
TGTGCCAGCAGCTTAGAAATGGGTCCCAATTCACCCCTCCACTTT
>TRBV5-1|many|TRBJ2-7|-
CASSSDPGATSYEQYF
TGCGCCAGCAGCTCCGACCCGGGCGCTACCTCCTACGAGCAGTACTTC
>TRBV2|-|TRBJ1-5|-
CASRDELVGNQPQHF
TGTGCCAGCAGAGATGAGCTTGTGGGCAATCAGCCCCAGCATTTT
>TRBV6-1|-|TRBJ1-4|-
CASSYSRGKLFF
TGTGCCAGCAGTTATTCGAGGGGGAAACTGTTTTTT
>TRBV9|many|TRBJ2-2|TRBD2
CASSVDSSGSNTGELFF
TGTGCCAGCAGCGTAGACTCTAGCGGGTCAAACACCGGGGAGCTGTTTTTT
>TRBV2|many|TRBJ2-7|-
CASSEVQGLGEQYF
TGTGCCAGCAGTGAAGTCCAGGGTTTGGGCGAGCAGTACTTC